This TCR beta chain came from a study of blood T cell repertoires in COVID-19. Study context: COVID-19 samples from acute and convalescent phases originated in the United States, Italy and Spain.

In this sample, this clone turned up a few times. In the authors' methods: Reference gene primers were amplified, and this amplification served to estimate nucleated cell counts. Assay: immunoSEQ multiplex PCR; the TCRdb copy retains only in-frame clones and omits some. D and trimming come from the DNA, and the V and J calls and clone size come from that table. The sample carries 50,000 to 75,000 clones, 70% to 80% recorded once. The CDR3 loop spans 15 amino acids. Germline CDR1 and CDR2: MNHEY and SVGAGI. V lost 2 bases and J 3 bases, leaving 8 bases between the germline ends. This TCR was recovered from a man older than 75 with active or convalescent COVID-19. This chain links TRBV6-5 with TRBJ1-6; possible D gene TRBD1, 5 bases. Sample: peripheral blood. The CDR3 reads CASSYGAVYNSPLHF. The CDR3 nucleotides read TGTGCCAGCAGTTACGGGGCAGTCTATAATTCACCCCTCCACTTT.